The entry below gives a single T cell receptor beta chain sequence along with its context. It may be a read error: a sequence one base away is much more abundant. The source of the sample is a study of tumor-infiltrating lymphocytes in primary liver carcinoma. It was from roughly 20-30 mg of unsorted bulk tissue that RNA and DNA were co-extracted. The CDR3 length is 13 residues. CDR1 SGHDN and CDR2 FVKESK come from the germline V gene. Production of TCR beta cDNA used around 500 ng total RNA together with a constant-region primer. Three nested multiplex PCR rounds, a slightly modified ARM-PCR, produced the libraries for TCR beta. The first two PCR rounds used TRBV1-TRBV30 forward primers with a C-beta reverse primer, around 10 cycles each. Each CDR3 protein gets one entry after TCRdb re-called the multiplex PCR reads with MiXCR. The top ten clones hold 15% to 20% of a sample with about 190,000 distinct CDR3 sequences, around 81% of them seen once.

The source material was tumor tissue from primary liver carcinoma. The chain couples TRBV14 to TRBJ2-5, with D possibly matching TRBD2 (6 bases). This sequence was found in a man in his forties with primary liver carcinoma and hepatitis B virus infection. The CDR3 loop reads CVSQVDYQETQYF. The CDR3 nucleotides are TGTGTCAGTCAGGTGGACTATCAAGAGACCCAGTACTTC.